One TCR beta chain is described in this entry. Profiling relied on immunoSEQ multiplex PCR, and the TCRdb table lists in-frame clones only, not all of them. The table includes around 190,000 clones, roughly 80% detected once. This record belongs to a study of blood T cell repertoires in COVID-19. Study information: Spain, Italy and the United States supplied samples that represented acute and convalescent COVID-19.

The CDR3 covers 13 residues. With V trimmed by 4 bases and J by 5 bases, 3 bases remained unmatched. Per the germline V gene, CDR1 is SGHRS and CDR2 is YFSETQ. The material sequenced was peripheral blood. The chain couples TRBV5-1 to TRBJ2-7; 10 bases match TRBD2. The receptor was derived from a human donor in a cohort sampled during active COVID-19. This chain's CDR3 is CASSHGLADEQYF. As DNA, the CDR3 is TGCGCCAGCAGCCACGGACTAGCGGACGAGCAGTACTTC.